One sample yielded the 32 T cell receptor beta chains listed below, sequenced in a study of blood T cell repertoires in COVID-19. The table came from immunoSEQ multiplex PCR; TCRdb's copy has only in-frame clones and leaves some out. The sample shows roughly 250,000 clones, 84% of them seen only once. Material: peripheral blood. The receptors come from a human donor in a cohort sampled during active COVID-19.

The CDR3: CASSQDQVSNTEAFF. CDR3 sequence (DNA): TGTGCCAGCAGCCAAGATCAGGTTTCGAACACTGAAGCTTTCTTT. The chain carries TRBV3-1 (or the pseudogene TRBV3-2) and TRBJ1-1; D remains ambiguous. The CDR3 sequence is 15 residues long. Trimming removed 0 bases at V and 1 base at J, with 9 bases between. Germline V gene data show CDR1 as LGHDT and CDR2 as YNNKEL (reference sequence).

The chain joins TRBV5-1 to TRBJ1-1, with D possibly TRBD1 on 5 matching bases. Germline V lookup: CDR1 SGHRS, CDR2 YFSETQ. The CDR3 covers 13 residues. V was cut by 4 bases and J by 4 bases, with 11 bases left in between. The CDR3 protein is CASSLDSFTEAFF. CDR3 sequence (DNA): TGCGCCAGCAGCCTTGACAGCTTCACTGAAGCTTTCTTT.

V usage is TRBV6-5 and J usage is TRBJ2-7, with 11 bases identical to TRBD1. CDR3 length equals 13 residues. Germline trimming cut 8 bases from V and 5 bases from J; bases unmatched to any gene: 5. Germline loops: CDR1 MNHEY, CDR2 SVGAGI. The CDR3 reads CASWDRGFDEQYF. The CDR3 DNA sequence: TGTGCCAGCTGGGACAGGGGGTTCGACGAGCAGTACTTC.

This chain connects TRBV6-2 or TRBV6-3 to TRBJ2-5, with 7 bases lining up with TRBD2. The CDR3 covers 12 residues. Germline trimming cut 6 bases from V and 7 bases from J; bases unmatched to any gene: 5. Germline-derived CDR1 and CDR2 are MNHEY and SVGEGT. The CDR3 sequence is CASSAWGGTQYF. The CDR3 nucleotides are TGTGCCAGCAGCGCCTGGGGGGGGACCCAGTACTTC.

The chain has TRBV9 and TRBJ1-2; 7 nucleotides agree with TRBD1. Germline V gene data show CDR1 as SGDLS and CDR2 as YYNGEE. This CDR3 comprises 16 residues. V trimming: 3 bases; J trimming: 0 bases; junction bases outside the gene matches: 8. The CDR3 nucleotides read TGTGCCAGCAGCGCAACAGGGGATGGCGCTAACTATGGCTACACCTTC. As protein: CASSATGDGANYGYTF.

CDR3 nucleotides: TGTGCCAGCAGCTCCAAACAGGGACCGGGTGAGACCCAGTACTTC. It is translated as CASSSKQGPGETQYF. The chain carries TRBV7-3 and TRBJ2-5; D is perhaps TRBD1 (6 bases). The germline CDR1 and CDR2 sequences are SGHTA and FQGTGA. V lost 4 bases, J lost 5 bases, and 17 bases lay in between. The CDR3 has 15 residues.

The chain is built from TRBV9 and TRBJ2-2; no definite D call. Germline V CDR1 and CDR2: SGDLS, YYNGEE. This CDR3 comprises 12 residues. Trimming cost V 5 bases and J 3 bases, with 5 bases left between them. DNA of the CDR3: TGTGCCAGCAGAGCTTACACCGGGGAGCTGTTTTTT. Its translation: CASRAYTGELFF. The whole variable domain, remainder taken from reference TRBV9 and TRBJ2-2, is DSGVTQTPKHLITATGQRVTLRCSPRSGDLSVYWYQQSLDQGLQFLIQYYNGEERAKGNILERFSAQQFPDLHSELNLSSLELGDSALYFCASRAYTGELFFGEGSRLTVL.

This clone was picked up one time. CDR3 DNA: TGTGCCAGCAGTTGGAGAGGAGCTGGGGCCAACGTCCTGACTTTC. This codes for CASSWRGAGANVLTF. The chain combines TRBV28 with TRBJ2-6; D not certain. This CDR3 contains 15 residues. CDR1 MDHEN and CDR2 SYDVKM come from the germline V gene. V was clipped by 4 bases and J by 2 bases, with 9 bases between them.

The rearrangement joins TRBV5-1 to TRBJ1-2, with D possibly being TRBD1 (6 bases). This CDR3 contains 15 residues. Trimming removed 3 bases from V and 6 bases from J, with 18 bases in between. Germline V lookup: CDR1 SGHRS, CDR2 YFSETQ. In DNA form, the CDR3 reads TGCGCCAGCAGCTATCCACAGGGAAAGTGGGATGGCTACACCTTC. Translating gives CASSYPQGKWDGYTF.

The chain couples TRBV4-1 to TRBJ1-5; TRBD1 matches at 7 bases. This CDR3 is 14 amino acids long. Looked up from germline, CDR1 is MGHRA and CDR2 is YSYEKL. After removal of 5 bases from V and 1 base from J, the junction contained 2 bases not matched to a gene. The CDR3 sequence: CASSGTESNQPQHF. Written as DNA, the CDR3 is TGCGCCAGCAGCGGGACAGAGAGCAATCAGCCCCAGCATTTT.

The V and J genes are TRBV3-1 (or the pseudogene TRBV3-2) and TRBJ2-5, with D maybe TRBD2 (6 bases). This CDR3 contains 14 residues. Trimming cost V 6 bases and J 5 bases, with 16 bases left between them. Germline CDR1 reads LGHDT; CDR2 reads YNNKEL (reference sequence). This CDR3 is CASRPRGTEETQYF. CDR3 nucleotides: TGTGCCAGCAGACCTCGGGGGACGGAGGAGACCCAGTACTTC.

In this sample, this clone turned up a few times. V is TRBV7-2 and J is TRBJ2-7; 7 nucleotides agree with TRBD2. The CDR3 sequence is 15 residues long. Germline CDR1 and CDR2: SGHTA and FQGNSA. Germline trimming cut 1 base from V and 2 bases from J; bases unmatched to any gene: 5. CDR3 region: CASSLEPSGAYEQYF. CDR3 nucleotides: TGTGCCAGCAGCTTAGAGCCTAGCGGTGCCTACGAGCAGTACTTC. Together with reference TRBV7-2 and TRBJ2-7, the CDR3 gives the full variable domain: GAGVSQSPSNKVTEKGKDVELRCDPISGHTALYWYRQSLGQGLEFLIYFQGNSAPDKSGLPSDRFSAERTGGSVSTLTIQRTQQEDSAVYLCASSLEPSGAYEQYFGPGTRLTVT.

This clone appeared a few times. The chain is built from TRBV5-4 and TRBJ2-1; D is possibly TRBD2 (5 bases). V lost 1 base to trimming and J lost 7 bases, with 6 bases between them. The germline gives CDR1 SGHNT, CDR2 YYREEE (reference sequence). The CDR3 runs 12 residues. CDR3 residues: CASSLTGNEQFF. In nucleotides, the CDR3 is TGTGCCAGCAGCTTGACGGGGAATGAGCAGTTCTTC.

This chain's CDR3 is CASSESRGGRGETQYF. CDR3 sequence (DNA): TGTGCCAGCAGTGAATCTCGCGGGGGGCGTGGAGAGACCCAGTACTTC. The genes are TRBV2 and TRBJ2-5; TRBD2 aligns across 8 bases. The CDR3 loop spans 16 amino acids. The V gene's germline CDR1 is SNHLY and CDR2 FYNNEI. The J segment lost 4 bases and the V segment lost 2 bases, leaving 9 bases of the junction unmatched.

V gene TRBV6-1 combines with J gene TRBJ1-1, with 7 bases lining up with TRBD1. This CDR3 is built from 15 residues. Germline assignment: CDR1 MNHNS and CDR2 SASEGT. V lost 3 bases to trimming and J lost 7 bases; unmatched junction nucleotides: 11. The CDR3 DNA is TGTGCCAGCAGTGATCTAGGGACAGAAAAAAATGAAGCTTTCTTT. It is translated as CASSDLGTEKNEAFF.

The V and J genes are TRBV6-5 and TRBJ1-2; D ambiguous. The CDR3 is 13 residues long. V was pared by 0 bases and J by 0 bases, with 2 bases between. Germline V gene sequence: CDR1 MNHEY, CDR2 SVGAGI. CDR3 DNA sequence: TGTGCCAGCAGTTACTCTACTAACTATGGCTACACCTTC. This sequence encodes CASSYSTNYGYTF.

The V and J genes are TRBV7-3 and TRBJ2-5; no definite D call. Trimming stripped 2 bases from V and 2 bases from J, with 9 bases between. The CDR3 has 14 residues. Germline CDR1 SGHTA, CDR2 FQGTGA. The CDR3: CASSLSSEQETQYF. The CDR3 DNA follows: TGTGCCAGCAGCTTATCGAGCGAGCAAGAGACCCAGTACTTC. Full variable domain (missing parts from reference TRBV7-3 and TRBJ2-5): GAGVSQTPSNKVTEKGKYVELRCDPISGHTALYWYRQSLGQGPEFLIYFQGTGAADDSGLPNDRFFAVRPEGSVSTLKIQRTERGDSAVYLCASSLSSEQETQYFGPGTRLLVL.

The chain carries TRBV28 and TRBJ1-3; D is uncertain. The germline V gene encodes CDR1 MDHEN and CDR2 SYDVKM. The CDR3 covers 14 residues. V lost 5 bases, J lost 0 bases, and 8 bases lay in between. The DNA of the CDR3 is TGTGCCAGCAGTCCCAGTTTCTCTGGAAACACCATATATTTT. Translation: CASSPSFSGNTIYF.

A single count supports this clone. At one of its ends the junction is not consistent with the germline gene, which may arise from a read error. The gene calls are TRBV7-7 and TRBJ2-7; tentative D call: TRBD1 (5 bases). From germline, CDR1 is SSHAT and CDR2 FNYEAQ (reference sequence). The CDR3 runs 14 residues. CDR3 loop: CASTSSDRAYEQYF. DNA of the CDR3: TGTGCTAGCACCTCGTCTGACAGAGCCTACGAGCAGTACTTC.

The rearrangement joins TRBV12-3 or TRBV12-4 to TRBJ2-3, with D hard to call. This CDR3 is built from 12 residues. Trimming left V 5 bases short and J 4 bases short, with 7 bases between. In nucleotides, the CDR3 is TGTGCCAGCAGTGCGCTCGCAGATACGCAGTATTTT. Residues: CASSALADTQYF.

The rearrangement uses TRBV15 and TRBJ2-4; TRBD2 matches at 11 bases. Per the germline V gene, CDR1 is LNHNV and CDR2 is YYDKDF (reference sequence). V lost 1 base to trimming and J lost 15 bases; unmatched junction nucleotides: 11. This CDR3 is built from 15 residues. This chain's CDR3 is CATSRGGTSGSILYF. The CDR3 nucleotides are TGTGCCACCAGCAGAGGTGGAACTAGCGGGAGTATCCTGTACTTC.

V usage is TRBV19 and J usage is TRBJ2-7, with 8 nucleotides matching TRBD1. V gave up 4 bases and J gave up 1 base; unmatched junction bases: 9. This CDR3 contains 16 residues. CDR1 and CDR2 from the germline V gene are LNHDA and SQIVND (reference sequence). The CDR3 here is CASSRGTGRGSYEQYF. DNA for the CDR3: TGTGCCAGTAGTAGAGGGACAGGTAGGGGATCCTACGAGCAGTACTTC. The complete variable domain, with remaining parts taken from reference TRBV19 and TRBJ2-7, reads DGGITQSPKYLFRKEGQNVTLSCEQNLNHDAMYWYRQDPGQGLRLIYYSQIVNDFQKGDIAEGYSVSREKKESFPLTVTSAQKNPTAFYLCASSRGTGRGSYEQYFGPGTRLTVT.

The chain combines TRBV3-1 (or the pseudogene TRBV3-2) with TRBJ2-1, with a weak D call TRBD2 (6 bases). CDR1 LGHDT and CDR2 YNNKEL come from the germline V gene (reference sequence). V was pared by 0 bases and J by 0 bases, with 6 bases between. The CDR3 length is 15 residues. The CDR3 sequence: CASSQDGSSYNEQFF. DNA of the CDR3: TGTGCCAGCAGCCAAGACGGGAGCTCCTACAATGAGCAGTTCTTC.

The chain combines TRBV19 with TRBJ1-3; D is uncertain. V was shortened by 3 bases and J by 4 bases, with 10 bases between the two germline ends. From germline, CDR1 is LNHDA and CDR2 SQIVND (reference sequence). The CDR3 is made up of 14 amino acids. The CDR3 DNA follows: TGTGCCAGTAGTATTCTAGGCGGCGGAAACACCATATATTTT. Protein product: CASSILGGGNTIYF.

The CDR3 DNA reads as TGTGCCAGTAGTAGGGAGGTGGGGAGCTCCTACGAGCAGTACTTC. Translating gives CASSREVGSSYEQYF. The chain joins TRBV19 to TRBJ2-7; weak D call: TRBD2 (6 bases). CDR3 length: 15 amino acids. CDR1 LNHDA and CDR2 SQIVND come from the germline V gene (reference sequence). Trimming removed 4 bases at V and 0 bases at J, with 13 bases between.

This clone was detected ten times or more. The chain is built from TRBV6-5 and TRBJ2-1; 7 bases line up with TRBD2. Germline V CDR1 and CDR2: MNHEY, SVGAGI. The junction had 7 bases not matched to a gene; V was cut back by 4 bases and J by 7 bases. The CDR3 totals 14 residues. The CDR3 loop is CASSLAGVRNEQFF. The CDR3 nucleotides are TGTGCCAGCAGTTTGGCGGGAGTGAGGAATGAGCAGTTCTTC.

This chain joins TRBV5-6 and TRBJ2-7, with TRBD2 identical over 9 bases. This CDR3 contains 16 residues. V trimming: 4 bases; J trimming: 6 bases; junction bases outside the gene matches: 14. In germline, CDR1 is SGHDT, CDR2 YYEEEE. The CDR3, as DNA: TGTGCCAGCAGCGTCGGAGGGGTAGCGGGGGTTAGCGAGCAGTACTTC. Its protein product is CASSVGGVAGVSEQYF.

V is TRBV5-1 and J is TRBJ1-5; tentative D call: TRBD1 (6 bases). Between the trimmed V and J ends, which lost 1 base and 4 bases, there was a span of 15 bases. This CDR3 spans 16 amino acids. Germline V gene sequence: CDR1 SGHRS, CDR2 YFSETQ. Here the CDR3 DNA reads TGCGCCAGCAGCTTGTTTCTCCTCCAGGGGAATCAGCCCCAGCATTTT. It codes for CASSLFLLQGNQPQHF.

This chain uses TRBV7-8 with TRBJ2-2; TRBD2 is a possible D gene (6 bases). The CDR3 has 18 residues. V was cut by 5 bases and J by 0 bases, with 19 bases left in between. From germline, CDR1 is SGHVS and CDR2 FQNEAQ. CDR3: CASSPYSRSGANTGELFF. CDR3 nucleotides: TGTGCCAGCAGCCCTTACTCCCGTAGCGGCGCGAACACCGGGGAGCTGTTTTTT.

The chain employs TRBV5-1 and TRBJ2-2, with D tentatively TRBD2 (6 bases). V was trimmed by 4 bases and J by 2 bases, leaving 18 bases between them. CDR1 and CDR2 from the germline V gene are SGHRS and YFSETQ. CDR3 size: 17 residues. As DNA, the CDR3 is TGCGCCAGCAGCGGGAGGCGCCTTCAGGGTAACACCGGGGAGCTGTTTTTT. It translates to CASSGRRLQGNTGELFF.

This chain connects TRBV27 to TRBJ1-1; TRBD1 matches 10 bases. V dropped 5 bases and J dropped 5; count of bases not matched to a gene: 11. The CDR3 has 16 amino acids. Per germline, CDR1 MNHEY and CDR2 SMNVEV (reference sequence). The CDR3 DNA reads TGTGCCAGCAGTCCTCGCCCGGGACAGGGGTTGACTGAAGCTTTCTTT. Encoded protein: CASSPRPGQGLTEAFF.

The chain uses TRBV2 and TRBJ2-3; 9 bases fit TRBD2. The CDR3 contains 17 residues. Per the germline V gene, CDR1 is SNHLY and CDR2 is FYNNEI. After removal of 4 bases from V and 1 base from J, the junction contained 9 bases not matched to a gene. CDR3 protein: CASSGAGGSWGTDTQYF. The CDR3 DNA sequence: TGTGCCAGCAGTGGAGCGGGAGGTTCATGGGGCACAGATACGCAGTATTTT.